A selection of T cell receptor beta chains follows, all from one sample in a study of identical twins. A single record per CDR3 protein comes from TCRdb applying MiXCR to the 5' RACE reads. Among about 900,000 distinct CDR3 sequences listed, roughly 12% were seen once. This same sample was also taken into another study, of yellow fever vaccine responses in identical twins.

Material: PBMCs. These receptor sequences come from a woman between 18 and 29 years old in good health. CDR3s include the opening cysteine and the closing phenylalanine or tryptophan. The D gene is left open where the match is weak. Size is omitted from some rows. Given values are once, few, many or a class for expanded clones.

d_call	v_call	clone_size	j_call	cdr3_nt	cdr3_aa
.	TRBV4-1	.	TRBJ2-2	TGCGCCAGCAGCCCTCGGGACTTCGCCGGGGAGCTGTTTTTT	CASSPRDFAGELFF
TRBD1	TRBV7-9	few	TRBJ1-6	TGTGCCAGCAGCCTGACAGGGGTCCTCGATAATTCACCCCTCCACTTT	CASSLTGVLDNSPLHF
.	TRBV19	few	TRBJ1-2	TGTGCCAGTTTTGACCAGACGGCGTATGGCTACACCTTC	CASFDQTAYGYTF
.	TRBV7-2	many	TRBJ2-1	TGTGCCAGCAGCCGCGGCGGGCAGTCCTACAATGAGCAGTTCTTC	CASSRGGQSYNEQFF
.	TRBV28	.	TRBJ2-5	TGTGCCAGCAGCTCAGGGGGTAGCGGCGGTAGTACCCAGTACTTC	CASSSGGSGGSTQYF
.	TRBV15	few	TRBJ1-5	TGTGCCACCAGCAGAGAATCAAGCGTCAATCAGCCCCAGCATTTT	CATSRESSVNQPQHF
.	TRBV5-1	few	TRBJ1-2	TGCGCCAGCAGCGCTAAGGAGTCCTACAATGGCTACACCTTC	CASSAKESYNGYTF
.	TRBV3-1	.	TRBJ2-1	TGTGCCAGCAGCCATCAAGGACTGTACAATGAGCAGTTCTTC	CASSHQGLYNEQFF
.	TRBV24-1	few	TRBJ2-1	TGTGCCACCAGTGAGTCAAACAATGAGCAGTTCTTC	CATSESNNEQFF
TRBD2	TRBV12-3/TRBV12-4	few	TRBJ2-1	TGTGCCAGCAGTATACCGGGACTAGAGAATGAGCAGTTCTTC	CASSIPGLENEQFF
.	TRBV3-1	.	TRBJ1-2	TGTGCCAGCAGCCAAGACGAAACGGCAGGGAGGGGCTACACCTTC	CASSQDETAGRGYTF
.	TRBV20-1	.	TRBJ1-1	TGCAGTGCTACCGTATTGGGCACTGAAGCTTTCTTT	CSATVLGTEAFF
TRBD2	TRBV24-1	few	TRBJ2-3	TGTGCCACCAGTGCGCGGGAGGGGGATACGCAGTATTTT	CATSAREGDTQYF
.	TRBV11-3	.	TRBJ2-1	TGTGCCAGCGGCTTTAGTGGTATGGAGGGCCATAGCAATGAGCAGTTCTTC	CASGFSGMEGHSNEQFF
TRBD1	TRBV12-3/TRBV12-4	.	TRBJ2-7	TGTGCCAGCAGTAAGGACAGGATAACCCCCTACGAGCAGTACTTC	CASSKDRITPYEQYF
.	TRBV12-3/TRBV12-4	.	TRBJ2-2	TGTGCCAGCAGTTTCGGACTGTCTACCGGGGAGCTGTTTTTT	CASSFGLSTGELFF
.	TRBV6-1	few	TRBJ1-1	TGTGCCAGCAGTCTGCCCGGGAGGGGGAACACTGAAGCTTTCTTT	CASSLPGRGNTEAFF
.	TRBV6-5	many	TRBJ1-6	TGTGCCAGCAGTTATTCCGGGGTCGGAAATTCACCCCTCCACTTT	CASSYSGVGNSPLHF
TRBD2	TRBV12-3/TRBV12-4	few	TRBJ2-3	TGTGCCAGCAGTTTAGTTCCGGGGGGGTCAACAGATACGCAGTATTTT	CASSLVPGGSTDTQYF
TRBD1	TRBV18	few	TRBJ2-5	TGTGCCAGCTCACTTTGGGACAGCCGTTGGGCCCAAGAGACCCAGTACTTC	CASSLWDSRWAQETQYF
TRBD2	TRBV7-8	few	TRBJ2-7	TGTGCCAGCAGCTTATGGGCCGCTAGCGGGGACTACGAGCAGTACTTC	CASSLWAASGDYEQYF
.	TRBV12-3/TRBV12-4	many	TRBJ1-4	TGTGCCAGCAGTTGGGGACCTGATGAAAAACTGTTTTTT	CASSWGPDEKLFF
.	TRBV12-3/TRBV12-4	.	TRBJ2-3	TGTGCCAGCAGCCCTGGACTTTCTAGCACAGATACGCAGTATTTT	CASSPGLSSTDTQYF
.	TRBV14	.	TRBJ2-1	TGTGCCAGCAGCCAAGATCCACTACTCCGCTCCTACAATGAGCAGTTCTTC	CASSQDPLLRSYNEQFF
TRBD2	TRBV12-3/TRBV12-4	many	TRBJ2-1	TGTGCCAGCAGTTCTCGACTAGCGGGAGACTACAATGAGCAGTTCTTC	CASSSRLAGDYNEQFF
.	TRBV5-1	few	TRBJ1-4	TGCGCCAGCAGCTTCACGCCGACAGCCCGTAATGAAAAACTGTTTTTT	CASSFTPTARNEKLFF
TRBD1	TRBV6-2/TRBV6-3	.	TRBJ1-5	TGTGCCAGCAGTTACCCCCGACAGGGAGGTCAGCCCCAGCATTTT	CASSYPRQGGQPQHF
.	TRBV11-3	few	TRBJ2-7	TGTGCCAGCAGCCCGGATCGTGGAGTTGAGTACGAGCAGTACTTC	CASSPDRGVEYEQYF
TRBD2	TRBV7-2	many	TRBJ2-3	TGTGCCAGCAGCTGGGGGACTAGCGGGGGGACAGATACGCAGTATTTT	CASSWGTSGGTDTQYF
TRBD1	TRBV12-3/TRBV12-4	.	TRBJ2-7	TGTGCCAGCAACCAACAGGGGGCGGTCTACGAGCAGTACTTC	CASNQQGAVYEQYF
TRBD2	TRBV6-5	few	TRBJ2-1	TGTGCCAGCAGTTACCTAGCGGGGGGGCCCCTTGGGGGTTGGAATGAGCAGTTCTTC	CASSYLAGGPLGGWNEQFF
.	TRBV20-1	.	TRBJ2-1	TGCAGTGCTAGTTATTCCGGAAGGCAAAACAATGAGCAGTTCTTC	CSASYSGRQNNEQFF
.	TRBV6-1	many	TRBJ1-2	TGTGCCAGCAGTAGGGGGGGGCGTTACTATGGCTACACCTTC	CASSRGGRYYGYTF
.	TRBV7-2	few	TRBJ2-2	TGTGCCAGCAGCCAAAACACCGGACCGAACACCGGGGAGCTGTTTTTT	CASSQNTGPNTGELFF
.	TRBV7-9	few	TRBJ1-1	TGTGCCAGCAGCTTATCGTGGGGTGCAAAAGCTTTCTTT	CASSLSWGAKAFF
.	TRBV10-2	few	TRBJ2-3	TGCGCCAGCAAAGGGGCGGGGGCCCTCCCAGATACGCAGTATTTT	CASKGAGALPDTQYF
TRBD2	TRBV6-1	.	TRBJ2-7	TGTGCCAGTGGCGGGACTAGCGGGAGCTACGAGCAGTACTTC	CASGGTSGSYEQYF
TRBD1	TRBV28	many	TRBJ2-7	TGTGCCAGCAGTTCTCAGGGGGCCTACGAGCAGTACTTC	CASSSQGAYEQYF
.	TRBV21-1	few	TRBJ2-5	TGTGCCAGCAGCAAAAAGGGGACAGGTGCCCAAGAGACCCAGTACTTC	CASSKKGTGAQETQYF
.	TRBV20-1	few	TRBJ2-1	TGCAGTGCTAGAGATTGGGATAGCTCCTACAATGAGCAGTTCTTC	CSARDWDSSYNEQFF
.	TRBV6-5	few	TRBJ2-7	TGTGCTACAGGGGGGGAGTACGAGCAGTACTTC	CATGGEYEQYF
.	TRBV6-1	.	TRBJ2-3	TGTGCCAGCAGCGGAGAGGGGACCAAGTCAGATACGCAGTATTTT	CASSGEGTKSDTQYF
.	TRBV28	.	TRBJ2-1	TGTGCCAGCAGTAGACAGCGGGTAACGGTAAATGAGCAGTTCTTC	CASSRQRVTVNEQFF
.	TRBV5-6	.	TRBJ2-5	TGTGCCAGCAGCCGGTGGGGGTCAGAGACCCAGTACTTC	CASSRWGSETQYF
TRBD2	TRBV12-3/TRBV12-4	.	TRBJ2-7	TGTGCCAGCAGACCATCGGGAGGGCCCGACGAGCAGTACTTC	CASRPSGGPDEQYF
TRBD2	TRBV20-1	.	TRBJ2-7	TGCAGTGCTCCCGCGGCGTCTAGCGGGAGGGCCTATGAGCAGTACTTC	CSAPAASSGRAYEQYF
TRBD2	TRBV10-2	.	TRBJ2-1	TGCGCCAGCAATCGCGGGGGGGCGGGTTACAATGAGCAGTTCTTC	CASNRGGAGYNEQFF